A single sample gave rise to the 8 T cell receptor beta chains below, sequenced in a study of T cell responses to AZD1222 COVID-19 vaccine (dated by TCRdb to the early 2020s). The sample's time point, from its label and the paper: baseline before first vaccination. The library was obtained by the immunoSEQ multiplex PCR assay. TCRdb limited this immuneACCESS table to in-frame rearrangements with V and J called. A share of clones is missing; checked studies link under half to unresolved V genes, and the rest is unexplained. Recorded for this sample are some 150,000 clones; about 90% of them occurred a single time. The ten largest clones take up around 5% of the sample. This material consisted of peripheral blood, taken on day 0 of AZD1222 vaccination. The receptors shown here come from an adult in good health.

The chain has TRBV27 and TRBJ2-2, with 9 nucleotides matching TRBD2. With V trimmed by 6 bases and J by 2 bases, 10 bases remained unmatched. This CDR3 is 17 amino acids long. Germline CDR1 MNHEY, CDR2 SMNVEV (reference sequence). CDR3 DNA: TGTGCCAGCAGAAGGGGAGCGGGAGGCGATAACACCGGGGAGCTGTTTTTT. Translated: CASRRGAGGDNTGELFF.

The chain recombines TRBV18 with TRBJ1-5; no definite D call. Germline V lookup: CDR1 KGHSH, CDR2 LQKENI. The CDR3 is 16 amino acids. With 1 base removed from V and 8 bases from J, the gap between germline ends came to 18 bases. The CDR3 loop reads CASSPRAEIPGKPQHF. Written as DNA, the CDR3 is TGTGCCAGCTCACCACGGGCGGAGATACCGGGAAAGCCCCAGCATTTT.

CDR3 region: CASSWRKELRTEAFF. The CDR3 nucleotides are TGTGCCAGCAGTTGGAGGAAAGAGTTGCGCACTGAAGCTTTCTTT. The chain links TRBV2 to TRBJ1-1; D is unclear. Germline V gives CDR1 SNHLY, CDR2 FYNNEI. V gave up 5 bases and J gave up 4 bases, with 17 bases separating them. The length of the CDR3 is 15 residues.

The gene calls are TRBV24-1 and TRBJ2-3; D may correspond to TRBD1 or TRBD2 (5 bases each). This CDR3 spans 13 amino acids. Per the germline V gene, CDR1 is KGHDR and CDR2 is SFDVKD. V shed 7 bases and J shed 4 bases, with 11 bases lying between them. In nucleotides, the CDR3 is TGTGCCACCAGGCCCGGGGCTTCAGATACGCAGTATTTT. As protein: CATRPGASDTQYF.

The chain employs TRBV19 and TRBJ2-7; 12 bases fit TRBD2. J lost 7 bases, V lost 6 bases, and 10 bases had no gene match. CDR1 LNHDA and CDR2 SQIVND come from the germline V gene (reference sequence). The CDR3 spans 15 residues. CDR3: CASSPGLAGKREQYF. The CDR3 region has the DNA TGTGCCAGTAGCCCCGGACTAGCGGGGAAACGGGAGCAGTACTTC.

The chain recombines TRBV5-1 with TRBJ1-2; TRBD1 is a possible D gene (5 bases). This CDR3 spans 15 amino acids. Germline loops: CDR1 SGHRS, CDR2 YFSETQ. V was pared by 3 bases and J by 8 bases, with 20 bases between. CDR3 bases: TGCGCCAGCAGCTATAGGGGAGGCAGGGAGGACGGCTACACCTTC. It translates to CASSYRGGREDGYTF.

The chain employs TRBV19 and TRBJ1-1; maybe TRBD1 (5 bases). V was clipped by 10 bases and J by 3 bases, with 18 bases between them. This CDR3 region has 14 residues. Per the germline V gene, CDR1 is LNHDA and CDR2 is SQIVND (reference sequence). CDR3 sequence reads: CATRWGGVHTEAFF. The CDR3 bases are TGTGCCACCCGATGGGGGGGGGTGCACACTGAAGCTTTCTTT.

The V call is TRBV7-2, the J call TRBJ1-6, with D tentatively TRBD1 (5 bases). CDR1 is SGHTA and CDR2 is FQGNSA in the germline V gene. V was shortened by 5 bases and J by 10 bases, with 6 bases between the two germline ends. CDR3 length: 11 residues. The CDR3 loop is CASSGGSPLHF. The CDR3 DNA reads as TGTGCCAGCAGCGGGGGATCACCCCTCCACTTT.